This passage covers 14 T cell receptor beta chains from one sample sequenced in a study of tissue T cells after allogeneic stem cell transplantation. The assay was immunoSEQ multiplex PCR, and TCRdb's table has in-frame clones only and misses some. The sample contains 6,500 to 8,000 clones, 50% of which appear only once. The time point is: mouse harvest day 7 after allogeneic transplant. Mouse grafts combined 10^7 T-cell-depleted bone marrow cells with 10^6 splenic CD5+ T cells. What was sequenced was gut tissue. All receptors derive from a female BALB/c mouse given C57BL/6 T cells with graft-versus-host disease after an allogeneic hematopoietic cell transplant.

In the case of this clone: The genes are named according to mouse. The read finishes 1 residue shy of the CDR3 end, and the germline J gene is used to complete it. V is TRBV2 and J is TRBJ2-3; TRBD2 matches 13 bases. Per the germline V gene, CDR1 is LGHNA and CDR2 is YSYQKL. Trimming took 3 bases from V and 3 from J; bases not matched to a gene: 3. The CDR3 runs 16 residues. CDR3 sequence: CASSQDWGGAAETLYF. The DNA read from the CDR3 is TGTGCCAGCAGCCAGGACTGGGGGGGCGCGGCAGAAACGCTGTAT.

Remarks on this clone: The germline and genes are mouse ones. The CDR3 end falls 1 residue outside the read, so it is completed with the germline J gene. This chain uses TRBV13-2 with TRBJ2-4; D may correspond to TRBD1 or TRBD2 (5 bases each). The germline CDR1 and CDR2 sequences are NNHNN and SYGAGS (reference sequence). Trimming removed 3 bases from V and 0 bases from J, with 5 bases in between. The CDR3 length is 13 residues. CDR3 bases read: TGTGCCAGCGGTGGGGGGAGTCAAAACACCTTGTAC. Residues: CASGGGSQNTLY. The whole CDR3 is CASGGGSQNTLYF.

About this clone itself: Gene names are mouse gene names. The read ends 1 residue before the CDR3 terminus; that terminus is restored from the germline J gene. The sample holds other DNA sequences that translate to the same CDR3. The chain joins TRBV26 to TRBJ2-7; 7 bases match TRBD1. The germline gives CDR1 KGHPV, CDR2 FQNQEV (reference sequence). This CDR3 contains 12 residues. V gave up 6 bases and J gave up 4 bases; unmatched junction bases: 3. CDR3 DNA (partial): TGTGCCAGCAGCCGGGACAGTTATGAACAGTAC. Amino acid sequence: CASSRDSYEQY. The full CDR3 reads CASSRDSYEQYF.

A word on this clone: Germline and genes here are mouse. Coverage ceases 1 residue before the CDR3 finishes, and the germline J gene fills in the end. The chain uses TRBV5 and TRBJ2-2; D remains ambiguous. From germline, CDR1 is LGHNA and CDR2 YNLKQL (reference sequence). CDR3 length: 15 residues. V was cut by 0 bases and J by 4 bases, with 9 bases left in between. CDR3 sequence: CASSQEGSITGQLYF. CDR3 bases read: TGTGCCAGCAGCCAAGAGGGGTCCATCACCGGGCAGCTCTAC.

This clone was detected a few times. These gene names are mouse names. The read is 1 residue too short to cover the CDR3 end, so that end is filled in from the germline J gene. This sequence joins TRBV5 and TRBJ1-5, with D unresolved. This CDR3 comprises 13 residues. V lost 0 bases to trimming and J lost 3 bases, with 3 bases between them. CDR1 is LGHNA and CDR2 is YNLKQL in the germline V gene (reference sequence). The CDR3 region is CASSQDGNQAPLF. Partial CDR3 DNA: TGTGCCAGCAGCCAAGACGGCAACCAGGCTCCGCTT.

Notes on this clone: Gene names and germline match the mouse. The sequenced part of the CDR3 DNA is TGTGCCAGCAGCCAAGAAGGGGGACAGGGGAACTCCGACTACACC. It codes for CASSQEGGQGNSDYT. The full CDR3 protein reads CASSQEGGQGNSDYTF. The chain has TRBV5 and TRBJ1-2; the match to TRBD1 covers 10 bases. The read terminates 1 residue before the CDR3 end, so the remaining end is supplied by the germline J gene. Germline assignment: CDR1 LGHNA and CDR2 YNLKQL (reference sequence). This CDR3 is 16 amino acids long. V lost 0 bases and J lost 2; bases outside the gene matches: 3.

As regards this clone: Gene names are the mouse ones. The read ends 1 residue shy of where the CDR3 ends; the end is completed using the germline J gene. The chain is built from TRBV30 and TRBJ2-3; D perhaps matches TRBD1 (5 bases). The ends were cut back, 5 bases at V and 3 bases at J, with 12 bases in the middle. This CDR3 spans 13 amino acids. CDR1 SQVVS and CDR2 ANEGSEA come from the germline V gene. The CDR3 loop reads CSSRPKGAETLYF. The sequenced CDR3 bases are TGTAGTTCTCGACCGAAGGGGGCAGAAACGCTGTAT.

This clone was seen a few times. Genes and germline come from the mouse. The read ends 1 residue shy of where the CDR3 ends; the end is completed using the germline J gene. The chain is built from TRBV29 and TRBJ1-2, with 8 bases matching TRBD1. CDR3 size: 11 residues. After removal of 6 bases from V and 6 bases from J, the junction contained 0 bases not matched to a gene. Germline loops: CDR1 MSHET, CDR2 SYDVDS. Here the CDR3 reads CASRTGADYTF. The covered CDR3 bases are TGTGCTAGCAGGACAGGGGCCGACTACACC.

This clone was counted between two and nine times. Germline and genes here are mouse. Read data end 1 residue before the CDR3 end; the end is taken from the germline J gene. This chain connects TRBV26 to TRBJ2-1; 7 nucleotides match TRBD2. The CDR3 runs to 13 residues. The junction had 1 base not matched to a gene; V was cut back by 4 bases and J by 4 bases. The V gene's germline CDR1 is KGHPV and CDR2 FQNQEV (reference sequence). Partial CDR3 DNA: TGTGCCAGCAGTCCCTGGGGGTATGCTGAGCAGTTC. As protein: CASSPWGYAEQF. The CDR3 in its entirety is CASSPWGYAEQFF.

Of note for this clone: Here the gene names and germline are mouse. The CDR3 end falls 1 residue outside the read, so it is completed with the germline J gene. The chain carries TRBV26 and TRBJ1-1, with a possible D match to TRBD1 (5 bases). Germline-derived CDR1 and CDR2 are KGHPV and FQNQEV (reference sequence). CDR3 length: 11 amino acids. Trimming removed 6 bases from V and 8 bases from J, with 10 bases in between. CDR3: CASRQEGEVFF. The CDR3 bases that were read are TGTGCCAGCAGACAGGAAGGGGAAGTCTTC.

A remark on this clone: Mouse gene names and germline throughout. The read gets to within 1 residue of the CDR3 end, and the germline J gene fills in the rest. The chain employs TRBV15 and TRBJ1-1; possible D gene TRBD1, 5 bases. The germline CDR1 and CDR2 sequences are SGHND and FRSKSL. The CDR3 has 13 residues. V shed 3 bases and J shed 5 bases, with 10 bases lying between them. The CDR3 reads CASSFVAGTEVFF. The CDR3 DNA, read in part, is TGTGCCAGCAGTTTCGTGGCAGGGACAGAAGTCTTC.

Concerning this clone: Gene and germline names: mouse. The sequenced fragment ends 1 residue before the CDR3 boundary, so the rest is inferred from the germline J gene. This sequence joins TRBV2 and TRBJ2-5; D not certain. Germline V gene data show CDR1 as LGHNA and CDR2 as YSYQKL. Trimming took off 0 bases at V and 0 bases at J, with 10 bases between the two ends. The length of the CDR3 is 16 residues. The CDR3 loop reads CASSQDGWLNQDTQYF. CDR3 bases read: TGTGCCAGCAGCCAAGACGGCTGGCTTAACCAAGACACCCAGTAC.

This clone appeared a few times. The germline and genes are mouse ones. The missing CDR3 end, 1 residue past where the read stops, is filled in from the germline J gene. This chain uses TRBV14 with TRBJ1-3; D unclear. The CDR3 runs to 13 residues. CDR1 is SGHDT and CDR2 is FRDEAV in the germline V gene. V was trimmed by 2 bases and J by 2 bases, leaving 5 bases between them. The CDR3 is CASSLRAGNTLYF. The DNA read from the CDR3 is TGTGCCAGCAGTTTGAGGGCTGGAAATACGCTCTAT.

Judged by abundance, this clone is large. Mouse germline and gene names are used. The read falls 1 residue short of the CDR3 end, and the missing part is taken from the germline J gene. The rearrangement joins TRBV19 to TRBJ1-4; D might be TRBD1 (5 bases). Germline V gene sequence: CDR1 FNHDT, CDR2 SITEND (reference sequence). The CDR3 totals 14 residues. V dropped 6 bases and J dropped 0 bases, with 9 bases sitting between them. CDR3 DNA (partial): TGTGCCAGCAAGGACAACTTTTCCAACGAAAGATTATTT. This encodes CASKDNFSNERLF. The full CDR3 sequence reads CASKDNFSNERLFF.